This section outlines one T cell receptor beta chain sequence together with its context. The data derive from a study of blood T cell repertoires in COVID-19. Across the study: The United States, Italy and Spain supplied acute and convalescent COVID-19 samples. PBMCs, B-cell-depleted T cells, or T cells were the source of the cDNA or gDNA that made up the material.

The assay was immunoSEQ multiplex PCR, and TCRdb's table has in-frame clones only and misses some. The profile covers some 110,000 clones, with roughly 80% appearing a single time and about 6% taken by the ten largest. Patients from Seattle were sampled longitudinally, starting during active infection. The CDR3 has 16 residues. The V gene's germline CDR1 is LNHNV and CDR2 YYDKDF (reference sequence). V shed 1 base and J 5 bases; nucleotides not matched to a gene: 7. What was sequenced was peripheral blood. The clonotype was recovered from an elderly man with COVID-19, enrolled during active disease. This rearrangement joins TRBV15 to TRBJ1-5, with 8 bases identical to TRBD1. The CDR3 DNA is TGTGCCACCAGCAGAGTGAGACAGGGGCCAGATCAGCCCCAGCATTTT. It encodes CATSRVRQGPDQPQHF. Variable domain in full (rest from reference TRBV15 and TRBJ1-5): DAMVIQNPRYQVTQFGKPVTLSCSQTLNHNVMYWYQQKSSQAPKLLFHYYDKDFNNEADTPDNFQSRRPNTSFCFLDIRSPGLGDTAMYLCATSRVRQGPDQPQHFGDGTRLSIL.